The 27 T cell receptor beta chains listed next were all sequenced from one sample in a study of beta chain features in type 1 diabetes. Study observations and caveats: Shorter TCRB CDR3s, moderately but significantly so, were found in Type 1 diabetes patients in all four CD4+ subsets.

The antigens these receptors bind are not known. Expressed TCRB transcripts were sequenced because the isolated RNA had all been reverse transcribed beforehand. The assay was immunoSEQ multiplex PCR, and TCRdb's table has in-frame clones only and misses some. The sample contains about 53,000 clones, about 64% of which appear only once. The material sequenced was stem cell memory CD4+ T cells from blood. The receptors here all came from a woman in her twenties or thirties with type 1 diabetes.

The genes are TRBV5-4 and TRBJ2-5, with D unclear. V shed 4 bases and J shed 0 bases, with 10 bases lying between them. The CDR3 consists of 14 residues. CDR1 SGHNT and CDR2 YYREEE come from the germline V gene (reference sequence). Here the CDR3 DNA reads TGTGCCAGCAGCGGGCCCTGGGACCAAGAGACCCAGTACTTC. Residues: CASSGPWDQETQYF.

A few counts support this clone. V is TRBV10-3 and J is TRBJ2-1; the D gene is possibly TRBD1 (5 bases). The germline CDR1 and CDR2 sequences are ENHRY and SYGVKD. This CDR3 region has 15 residues. Deletions cut 5 bases from V and 13 bases from J, with 24 bases between. CDR3: CAISTTSTDFRLQFF. The CDR3 DNA reads TGTGCCATCAGTACCACTTCGACAGATTTTCGTCTTCAGTTCTTC.

The chain combines TRBV9 with TRBJ2-3, with a possible D match to TRBD2 (5 bases). Germline lookup yields CDR1 SGDLS and CDR2 YYNGEE. Trimming left V 0 bases short and J 3 bases short, with 5 bases between. The CDR3 totals 13 residues. The CDR3 spells CASSVAGTDTQYF. DNA of the CDR3: TGTGCCAGCAGCGTAGCGGGGACAGATACGCAGTATTTT.

This clone was seen only once. V and J are TRBV5-1 and TRBJ1-1; 8 nucleotides line up with TRBD1. The trim removed 0 bases at V and 5 bases at J, leaving 3 bases unmatched. Germline V gene lookup returns CDR1 SGHRS and CDR2 YFSETQ. The CDR3 is 14 residues long. The DNA for the CDR3 is TGCGCCAGCAGCTTGGGCCAGGGGGCTACTGAAGCTTTCTTT. Its protein product is CASSLGQGATEAFF.

The rearrangement joins TRBV11-1 to TRBJ2-1; a weak D match, TRBD1 (6 bases). CDR1 SGHAT and CDR2 FQDESV come from the germline V gene (reference sequence). V gave up 3 bases and J gave up 7 bases, with 10 bases separating them. The CDR3 has 13 amino acids. CDR3 nucleotides: TGTGCCAGCAGCTTCGGACAGATAAATGAGCAGTTCTTC. It is translated as CASSFGQINEQFF.

J is TRBJ1-6 and V is TRBV9; possible D gene TRBD1, 5 bases. Germline CDR1 SGDLS, CDR2 YYNGEE. The length of the CDR3 is 17 residues. Deletions cut 0 bases from V and 8 bases from J, with 18 bases between. The CDR3 reads CASSVDSAGGGYSPLHF. CDR3 DNA sequence: TGTGCCAGCAGCGTAGATTCCGCGGGGGGAGGTTATTCACCCCTCCACTTT.

The V and J genes are TRBV25-1 and TRBJ2-1, with D possibly matching TRBD1 (6 bases). V lost 6 bases to trimming and J lost 4 bases, with 13 bases between them. The CDR3 covers 14 residues. The V gene's germline CDR1 is MGHDK and CDR2 SYGVNS. The CDR3 coding sequence is TGTGCCAGCAGGGGGGCCCAATCTTACAATGAGCAGTTCTTC. This codes for CASRGAQSYNEQFF.

This chain connects TRBV27 to TRBJ1-5; D not certain. CDR1 MNHEY and CDR2 SMNVEV come from the germline V gene (reference sequence). This CDR3 has 17 amino acids. The V and J ends lost 7 bases and 0 bases respectively, with 19 bases between them. As DNA, the CDR3 is TGTGCCAGCAAGCCACAGCCTATGACCGATAGCAATCAGCCCCAGCATTTT. This sequence encodes CASKPQPMTDSNQPQHF.

The chain has TRBV7-8 and TRBJ1-5; 9 bases are a match to TRBD1. The trim removed 6 bases at V and 4 bases at J, leaving 4 bases unmatched. The CDR3 length is 14 residues. CDR1 is SGHVS, CDR2 FQNEAQ, per germline. The CDR3 loop reads CASSSGQGNQPQHF. The CDR3 DNA reads TGTGCCAGCAGTTCGGGACAGGGTAATCAGCCCCAGCATTTT.

This chain connects TRBV7-9 to TRBJ1-2; TRBD1 aligns across 7 bases. Germline lookup yields CDR1 SEHNR and CDR2 FQNEAQ (reference sequence). This CDR3 spans 12 amino acids. The ends lost 8 bases at V and 3 bases at J; junction bases unmatched: 3. The CDR3 here is CASAGTDYGYTF. As DNA, the CDR3 is TGTGCCAGCGCCGGGACAGACTATGGCTACACCTTC.

V is TRBV7-3 and J is TRBJ2-7; D remains unclear. V lost 0 bases and J 1 base, leaving 7 bases between the germline ends. The CDR3 runs 14 residues. Germline values: CDR1 SGHTA, CDR2 FQGTGA. Written as DNA, the CDR3 is TGTGCCAGCAGCTTAACGTCAGATTCCTACGAGCAGTACTTC. Translating it yields CASSLTSDSYEQYF.

The rearrangement joins TRBV19 to TRBJ1-1; TRBD1 is a possible D gene (5 bases). The CDR3 sequence is 14 residues long. Germline lookup yields CDR1 LNHDA and CDR2 SQIVND (reference sequence). V was trimmed by 7 bases and J by 2 bases, leaving 14 bases between them. The CDR3, as DNA: TGTGCCAGTACTCTGACAGCTGAAAACACTGAAGCTTTCTTT. Residues: CASTLTAENTEAFF.

This rearrangement joins TRBV5-4 to TRBJ2-5, with D maybe TRBD1 (6 bases). The CDR3 contains 14 residues. Germline lookup yields CDR1 SGHNT and CDR2 YYREEE (reference sequence). The germline V and J ends were trimmed by 1 base and 0 bases, with 7 bases remaining between them. CDR3 bases: TGTGCCAGCAGCTTGACAGGGCACCAAGAGACCCAGTACTTC. Its protein product is CASSLTGHQETQYF. The entire variable domain, with the rest obtained from reference TRBV5-4 and TRBJ2-5, is as follows: ETGVTQSPTHLIKTRGQQVTLRCSSQSGHNTVSWYQQALGQGPQFIFQYYREEENGRGNFPPRFSGLQFPNYSSELNVNALELDDSALYLCASSLTGHQETQYFGPGTRLLVL.

The J gene is TRBJ2-2, the V gene TRBV5-1; D is perhaps TRBD1 (6 bases). This CDR3 region has 14 residues. The germline V gene encodes CDR1 SGHRS and CDR2 YFSETQ. V lost 4 bases and J 3 bases, leaving 10 bases between the germline ends. Here the CDR3 reads CASSRDIYTGELFF. Here the CDR3 DNA reads TGCGCCAGCAGCCGGGACATTTACACCGGGGAGCTGTTTTTT.

In this sample, this clone turned up a few times. The CDR3 loop reads CASSSLSGRSGETQYF. The CDR3 nucleotides are TGTGCCAGCAGCTCCCTTAGCGGGAGAAGTGGAGAGACCCAGTACTTC. V and J are TRBV7-3 and TRBJ2-5; TRBD2 matches at 9 bases. The CDR3 is 16 residues long. Germline trimming cut 4 bases from V and 4 bases from J; bases unmatched to any gene: 10. From germline, CDR1 is SGHTA and CDR2 FQGTGA.

The rearrangement uses TRBV9 and TRBJ1-1; D perhaps matches TRBD1 (6 bases). From germline, CDR1 is SGDLS and CDR2 YYNGEE. Deletions cut 0 bases from V and 5 bases from J, with 14 bases between. The CDR3 extends over 15 amino acids. CDR3 bases: TGTGCCAGCAGCGTAGAGGGGGGGAAAGGAACTGAAGCTTTCTTT. Its protein product is CASSVEGGKGTEAFF.

The chain recombines TRBV2 with TRBJ2-3; the match to TRBD1 covers 9 bases. Germline CDR1 SNHLY, CDR2 FYNNEI. With 6 bases clipped from V and 3 bases from J, the junction kept 10 bases outside the gene matches. The CDR3 sequence is 16 residues long. CDR3 coding DNA: TGTGCCAGCAGGGTTGCCGTGACAGGGGGAACAGATACGCAGTATTTT. Its protein product is CASRVAVTGGTDTQYF. Drawing the rest from reference TRBV2 and TRBJ2-3, the complete variable domain is EPEVTQTPSHQVTQMGQEVILRCVPISNHLYFYWYRQILGQKVEFLVSFYNNEISEKSEIFDDQFSVERPDGSNFTLKIRSTKLEDSAMYFCASRVAVTGGTDTQYFGPGTRLTVL.

The chain uses TRBV29-1 and TRBJ2-7; D is possibly TRBD2 (6 bases). The V and J ends lost 7 bases and 0 bases respectively, with 13 bases between them. The CDR3 has 13 residues. Germline V lookup: CDR1 SQVTM, CDR2 ANQGSEA. The CDR3 nucleotides are TGCAGCGGGGGAGGTGGGAGCTCCTACGAGCAGTACTTC. Its translation: CSGGGGSSYEQYF.

The genes are TRBV30 and TRBJ2-5; maybe TRBD2 (5 bases). CDR3 length: 15 residues. Germline V gene data show CDR1 as GTSNPN and CDR2 as SVGIG (reference sequence). Trimming removed 1 base from V and 6 bases from J, with 18 bases in between. The CDR3: CAWSGTKRTGKTQYF. The CDR3, as DNA: TGTGCCTGGAGTGGCACGAAACGGACTGGGAAGACCCAGTACTTC.

The V call is TRBV5-1, the J call TRBJ2-2, with TRBD2 identical over 8 bases. The CDR3 runs to 16 residues. CDR1 SGHRS and CDR2 YFSETQ come from the germline V gene. Germline trimming cut 0 bases from V and 6 bases from J; bases unmatched to any gene: 7. CDR3: CASSLDGGRLAGELFF. CDR3 sequence (DNA): TGCGCCAGCAGCTTGGATGGCGGGAGGCTCGCCGGGGAGCTGTTTTTT.

The V and J genes are TRBV7-2 and TRBJ2-1; 12 bases fit TRBD2. The CDR3 is made up of 15 amino acids. CDR1 is SGHTA and CDR2 is FQGNSA in the germline V gene. Germline trimming cut 6 bases from V and 3 bases from J; bases unmatched to any gene: 3. This CDR3 is CASRLGLAGYNEQFF. For the CDR3, the DNA is TGTGCCAGCAGATTGGGACTAGCGGGCTACAATGAGCAGTTCTTC.

The chain recombines TRBV6-5 with TRBJ2-1, with 7 nucleotides matching TRBD2. The V gene end was trimmed by 10 bases and the J gene end by 5 bases; junction bases not matched to a gene: 11. The CDR3 loop spans 14 amino acids. Germline V gene data show CDR1 as MNHEY and CDR2 as SVGAGI. CDR3 residues: CATWTSGGNNEQFF. CDR3 coding DNA: TGTGCCACCTGGACTAGTGGGGGAAACAATGAGCAGTTCTTC.

The V call is TRBV7-9, the J call TRBJ2-7, with TRBD1 identical over 7 bases. V lost 5 bases, J lost 5 bases, and 15 bases stayed unmatched. The CDR3 loop spans 16 amino acids. CDR1 is SEHNR and CDR2 is FQNEAQ in the germline V gene (reference sequence). Written as DNA, the CDR3 is TGTGCCAGCAGCCAGACAGGGTCGGGCCGGGAACACGAGCAGTACTTC. As protein: CASSQTGSGREHEQYF.

The chain is built from TRBV28 and TRBJ1-1, with D possibly being TRBD1 (6 bases). V was trimmed by 6 bases and J by 1 base, leaving 18 bases between them. Germline CDR1 reads MDHEN; CDR2 reads SYDVKM. The CDR3 extends over 16 amino acids. The CDR3: CASSPRTERGNTEAFF. CDR3 DNA sequence: TGTGCCAGCAGCCCACGGACAGAGAGGGGGAACACTGAAGCTTTCTTT.

The V and J genes are TRBV7-8 and TRBJ2-7, with 11 nucleotides matching TRBD2. V trimming: 0 bases; J trimming: 2 bases; junction bases outside the gene matches: 3. The CDR3 is 16 residues long. Germline V gives CDR1 SGHVS, CDR2 FQNEAQ. CDR3 nucleotides: TGTGCCAGCAGCTTAGCTCTAGCGGGAGGCACCTACGAGCAGTACTTC. It specifies CASSLALAGGTYEQYF.

The chain is built from TRBV27 and TRBJ2-3; D not resolved. Germline CDR1 MNHEY, CDR2 SMNVEV (reference sequence). The CDR3 is 14 amino acids. V shed 2 bases and J shed 0 bases, with 6 bases lying between them. The CDR3 DNA reads as TGTGCCAGCAGTTTAATGACTAGCACAGATACGCAGTATTTT. Encoded protein: CASSLMTSTDTQYF.

This chain joins TRBV10-3 and TRBJ2-1, with D possibly TRBD2 on 5 matching bases. Looked up from germline, CDR1 is ENHRY and CDR2 is SYGVKD. CDR3 length: 15 amino acids. V gave up 0 bases and J gave up 3 bases, with 9 bases separating them. CDR3 coding DNA: TGTGCCATCAGTGAGTCAGGAGGTCGCTACAATGAGCAGTTCTTC. Its protein is CAISESGGRYNEQFF.